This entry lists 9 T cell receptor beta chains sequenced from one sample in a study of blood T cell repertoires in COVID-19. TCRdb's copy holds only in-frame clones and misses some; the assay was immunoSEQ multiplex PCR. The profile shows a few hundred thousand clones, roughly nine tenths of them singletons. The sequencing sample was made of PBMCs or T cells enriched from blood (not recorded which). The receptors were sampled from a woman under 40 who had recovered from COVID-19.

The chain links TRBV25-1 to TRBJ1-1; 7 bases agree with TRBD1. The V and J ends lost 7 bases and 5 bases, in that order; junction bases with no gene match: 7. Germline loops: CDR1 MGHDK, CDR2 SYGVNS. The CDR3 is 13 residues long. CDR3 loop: CASMARGRTEAFF. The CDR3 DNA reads TGTGCCAGCATGGCCAGGGGGAGGACTGAAGCTTTCTTT. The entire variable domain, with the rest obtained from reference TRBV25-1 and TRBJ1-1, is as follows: EADIYQTPRYLVIGTGKKITLECSQTMGHDKMYWYQQDPGMELHLIHYSYGVNSTEKGDLSSESTVSRIRTEHFPLTLESARPSHTSQYLCASMARGRTEAFFGQGTRLTVV.

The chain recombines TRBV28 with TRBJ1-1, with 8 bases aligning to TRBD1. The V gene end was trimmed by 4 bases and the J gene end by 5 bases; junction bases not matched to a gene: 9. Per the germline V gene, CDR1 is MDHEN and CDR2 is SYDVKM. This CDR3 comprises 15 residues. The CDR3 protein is CASSSTGGTETEAFF. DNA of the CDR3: TGTGCCAGCAGTTCAACAGGGGGAACGGAGACTGAAGCTTTCTTT. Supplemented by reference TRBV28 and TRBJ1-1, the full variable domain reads DVKVTQSSRYLVKRTGEKVFLECVQDMDHENMFWYRQDPGLGLRLIYFSYDVKMKEKGDIPEGYSVSREKKERFSLILESASTNQTSMYLCASSSTGGTETEAFFGQGTRLTVV.

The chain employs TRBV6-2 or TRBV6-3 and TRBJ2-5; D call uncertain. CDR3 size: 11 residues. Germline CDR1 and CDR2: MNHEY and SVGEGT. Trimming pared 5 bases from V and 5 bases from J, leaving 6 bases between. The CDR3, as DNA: TGTGCCAGCAGTCCCCAGGAGACCCAGTACTTC. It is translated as CASSPQETQYF.

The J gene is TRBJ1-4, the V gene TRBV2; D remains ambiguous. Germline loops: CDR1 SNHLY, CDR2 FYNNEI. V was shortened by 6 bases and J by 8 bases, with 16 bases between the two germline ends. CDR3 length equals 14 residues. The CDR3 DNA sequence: TGTGCCAGCAGCCCGGAGGCTGGTGTCGAAAAACTGTTTTTT. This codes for CASSPEAGVEKLFF.

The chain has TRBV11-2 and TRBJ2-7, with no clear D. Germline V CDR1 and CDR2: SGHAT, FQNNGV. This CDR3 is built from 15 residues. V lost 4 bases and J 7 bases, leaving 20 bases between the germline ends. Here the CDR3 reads CASSSAASDHWEQYF. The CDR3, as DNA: TGTGCCAGCAGCTCAGCTGCGAGCGACCATTGGGAGCAGTACTTC.

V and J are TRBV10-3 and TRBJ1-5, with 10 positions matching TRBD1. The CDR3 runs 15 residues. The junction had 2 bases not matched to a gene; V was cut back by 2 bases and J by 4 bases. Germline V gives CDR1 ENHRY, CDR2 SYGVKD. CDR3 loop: CAISEAGQGNQPQHF. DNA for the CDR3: TGTGCCATCAGTGAGGCGGGACAGGGGAATCAGCCCCAGCATTTT.

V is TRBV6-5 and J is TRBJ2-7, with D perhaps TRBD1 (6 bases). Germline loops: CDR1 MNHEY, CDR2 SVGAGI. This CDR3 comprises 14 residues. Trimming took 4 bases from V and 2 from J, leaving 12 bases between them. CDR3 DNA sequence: TGTGCCAGCAGTTCCCCGACAGGACCCTACGAGCAGTACTTC. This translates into CASSSPTGPYEQYF.

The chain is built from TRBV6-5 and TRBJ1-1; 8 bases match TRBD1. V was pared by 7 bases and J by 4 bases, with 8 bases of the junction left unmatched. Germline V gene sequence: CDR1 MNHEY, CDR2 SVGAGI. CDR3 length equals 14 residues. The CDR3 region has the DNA TGTGCCAGCACCGCAGGGGGCGCAGGCACTGAAGCTTTCTTT. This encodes CASTAGGAGTEAFF.

DNA for the CDR3: TGTGCCTGGAGAGGCAGGGCGAACACTGAAGCTTTCTTT. This gives the protein CAWRGRANTEAFF. The genes are TRBV30 and TRBJ1-1; D is perhaps TRBD1 (5 bases). V lost 3 bases to trimming and J lost 1 base, with 9 bases between them. Germline V gene sequence: CDR1 GTSNPN, CDR2 SVGIG (reference sequence). This CDR3 spans 13 amino acids. Based on the CDR3 plus reference TRBV30 and TRBJ1-1, the full variable domain is SQTIHQWPATLVQPVGSPLSLECTVEGTSNPNLYWYRQAAGRGLQLLFYSVGIGQISSEVPQNLSASRPQDRQFILSSKKLLLSDSGFYLCAWRGRANTEAFFGQGTRLTVV.